This is a list of T cell receptor beta chains from one sample in a study of OX40 agonist ivuxolimab in advanced cancers. Profiling relied on immunoSEQ multiplex PCR, and the TCRdb table lists in-frame clones only, not all of them. The top ten clones hold 6.5% of a sample with some 83,000 clones, 85% to 90% of them seen once. The sequences come from CD4+ or CD8+ T cells sorted from blood, collected in a trial of the OX40 agonist ivuxolimab. The source is an adult with an advanced solid tumor such as melanoma, head and neck, liver or kidney cancer. CDR3s include the opening cysteine and the closing phenylalanine or tryptophan. The D gene is left open where the match is weak. Size is stated for part of the rows, as once, few or many counts, or as a class when the clone is expanded.

abundance | j_gene | v_gene | d_gene | CDR3aa | CDR3nt
NA | TRBJ1-1 | TRBV10-3 | TRBD1 | CAISDRDRATEAFF | TGTGCCATCAGTGATCGGGACAGGGCCACTGAAGCTTTCTTT
NA | TRBJ1-2 | TRBV9 | TRBD1 | CASSVGKGAHGYTF | TGTGCCAGCAGCGTAGGGAAGGGGGCCCATGGCTACACCTTC
NA | TRBJ2-7 | TRBV7-9 | NA | CASSLNRVPSYEQYF | TGTGCCAGCAGCTTAAACAGGGTTCCCTCCTACGAGCAGTACTTC
NA | TRBJ2-1 | TRBV19 | NA | CASSSRDNSYNEQFF | TGTGCCAGTAGTAGCCGGGACAACTCCTACAATGAGCAGTTCTTC
NA | TRBJ2-1 | TRBV5-1 | NA | CASSPRGAGDNEQFF | TGCGCCAGCAGCCCCAGGGGGGCAGGGGACAATGAGCAGTTCTTC
NA | TRBJ1-1 | TRBV6-1 | NA | CASSDKGITEAFF | TGTGCCAGCAGTGACAAGGGTATCACTGAAGCTTTCTTT
NA | TRBJ1-5 | TRBV19 | NA | CASSKFELSAQPQHF | TGTGCCAGTAGTAAATTCGAACTCTCAGCTCAGCCCCAGCATTTT
NA | TRBJ1-3 | TRBV19 | NA | CASSISWGSGNTIYF | TGTGCCAGTAGTATCAGCTGGGGCTCTGGAAACACCATATATTTT
NA | TRBJ1-2 | TRBV11-2 | TRBD1 | CASSLGTGGDGYTF | TGTGCCAGCAGCTTGGGGACAGGGGGCGATGGCTACACCTTC
NA | TRBJ1-1 | TRBV7-6 | TRBD1 | CASSLEDRGSTEAFF | TGTGCCAGCAGCTTAGAGGACAGGGGATCGACTGAAGCTTTCTTT
NA | TRBJ2-5 | TRBV2 | TRBD2 | CASSLAGVIQETQYF | TGTGCCAGCAGTCTAGCGGGAGTAATCCAAGAGACCCAGTACTTC
NA | TRBJ2-5 | TRBV7-2 | TRBD1 | CASSWDRGFQETQYF | TGTGCCAGCAGTTGGGACAGGGGGTTCCAAGAGACCCAGTACTTC
NA | TRBJ1-5 | TRBV30 | NA | CAWNRLDQPQHF | TGTGCCTGGAACAGGTTAGATCAGCCCCAGCATTTT
NA | TRBJ2-1 | TRBV19 | NA | CASSIMGQMSGNEQFF | TGTGCCAGTAGTATTATGGGCCAGATGAGCGGCAATGAGCAGTTCTTC
NA | TRBJ1-5 | TRBV6-1 | NA | CASSEMWGGLNQPQHF | TGTGCCAGCAGTGAAATGTGGGGGGGACTCAATCAGCCCCAGCATTTT
NA | TRBJ1-5 | TRBV19 | TRBD1 | CASTGTGERKPQHF | TGTGCCAGTACCGGGACAGGGGAAAGGAAGCCCCAGCATTTT
NA | TRBJ1-2 | TRBV27 | NA | CASSLRVGSYGYTF | TGTGCCAGCAGTTTAAGGGTCGGCAGCTATGGCTACACCTTC
NA | TRBJ2-5 | TRBV6-1 | NA | CASRGETQYF | TGTGCCAGCAGGGGGGAGACCCAGTACTTC
NA | TRBJ2-2 | TRBV6-1 | NA | CASSEFRGNTGELFF | TGTGCCAGCAGTGAATTTAGGGGGAACACCGGGGAGCTGTTTTTT
once | TRBJ2-1 | TRBV4-3 | TRBD2 | CASSQGLLAGVNEQFF | TGCGCCAGCAGCCAAGGATTACTAGCGGGAGTTAATGAGCAGTTCTTC
NA | TRBJ1-6 | TRBV7-9 | NA | CASSLDSYNSPLHF | TGTGCCAGCAGCTTAGACAGCTATAATTCACCCCTCCACTTT
NA | TRBJ1-1 | TRBV19 | NA | CASRTGGLGTEAFF | TGTGCCAGTAGAACGGGGGGGCTGGGGACTGAAGCTTTCTTT
NA | TRBJ1-1 | TRBV4-3 | NA | CASSQVGGRTEAFF | TGCGCCAGCAGCCAAGTAGGAGGGAGGACTGAAGCTTTCTTT
NA | TRBJ2-1 | TRBV5-4 | TRBD2 | CASSPGLADGNNEQFF | TGTGCCAGCAGCCCGGGACTAGCGGACGGAAACAATGAGCAGTTCTTC
NA | TRBJ2-1 | TRBV18 | TRBD1 | CASSLTQDRGEGNEQFF | TGTGCCAGCTCTCTTACCCAGGACAGGGGAGAGGGCAATGAGCAGTTCTTC
NA | TRBJ2-1 | TRBV9 | TRBD1 | CASSVEDRVGTEQFF | TGTGCCAGCAGCGTAGAGGACAGGGTTGGTACTGAGCAGTTCTTC
NA | TRBJ2-7 | TRBV18 | TRBD2 | CASSPSRGGSTYEQYF | TGTGCCAGCTCACCCTCCCGCGGGGGGTCCACCTACGAGCAGTACTTC
NA | TRBJ1-1 | TRBV2 | NA | CASSERRAEAFF | TGTGCCAGCAGTGAAAGGCGGGCAGAAGCTTTCTTT
NA | TRBJ2-1 | TRBV7-6 | TRBD2 | CASSRGRGTSSNEQFF | TGTGCCAGCAGCCGGGGCCGGGGGACTAGCTCCAATGAGCAGTTCTTC
NA | TRBJ1-1 | TRBV27 | NA | CASSLSVLENTEAFF | TGTGCCAGCAGTTTATCTGTACTCGAGAACACTGAAGCTTTCTTT
NA | TRBJ1-5 | TRBV9 | NA | CASSPNIDAVFSAQHF | TGTGCCAGCAGCCCCAATATTGACGCCGTTTTTTCAGCCCAGCATTTT
NA | TRBJ1-2 | TRBV6-6 | NA | CASSFQGGADGYTF | TGTGCCAGCAGTTTTCAAGGGGGGGCTGATGGCTACACCTTC
once | TRBJ2-5 | TRBV2 | TRBD2 | CASKAGAREETQYF | TGTGCCAGCAAGGCGGGAGCGAGGGAAGAGACCCAGTACTTC
NA | TRBJ2-7 | TRBV6-1 | NA | CASSQQGLHEQYF | TGTGCCAGCAGTCAACAGGGTCTCCACGAGCAGTACTTC
NA | TRBJ1-1 | TRBV6-5 | NA | CASSYTRWTEAFF | TGTGCCAGCAGTTATACCAGATGGACTGAAGCTTTCTTT
NA | TRBJ1-1 | TRBV4-1 | TRBD1 | CASRVQPGTVNTEAFF | TGCGCCAGCAGGGTCCAACCCGGGACAGTTAACACTGAAGCTTTCTTT
NA | TRBJ2-1 | TRBV7-9 | NA | CASSLGLAVNEQFF | TGTGCCAGCAGCTTAGGGCTAGCAGTGAATGAGCAGTTCTTC
NA | TRBJ1-1 | TRBV27 | NA | CASSLSASNTEAFF | TGTGCCAGCAGTTTATCAGCCTCGAACACTGAAGCTTTCTTT
NA | TRBJ1-2 | TRBV5-1 | NA | CASRLDLNYGYTF | TGCGCCAGCAGGTTGGACTTAAACTATGGCTACACCTTC
NA | TRBJ2-1 | TRBV9 | NA | CASSVVPSDNEQFF | TGTGCCAGCAGCGTAGTACCCTCGGACAATGAGCAGTTCTTC
NA | TRBJ2-5 | TRBV7-2 | NA | CASSLATGVGGRTQYF | TGTGCCAGCAGCTTAGCGACAGGGGTGGGAGGGCGGACCCAGTACTTC
NA | TRBJ2-7 | TRBV4-2 | TRBD2 | CASSQVASGRAGYEQYF | TGTGCCAGCAGCCAAGTGGCTAGCGGGAGGGCCGGGTACGAGCAGTACTTC
NA | TRBJ2-3 | TRBV27 | NA | CASSFFTSTDTQYF | TGTGCCAGCAGTTTCTTTACTAGCACAGATACGCAGTATTTT
NA | TRBJ2-3 | TRBV6-5 | NA | CASSRDWSTDTQYF | TGTGCCAGTTCCCGGGACTGGAGCACAGATACGCAGTATTTT
NA | TRBJ1-6 | TRBV7-2 | TRBD1 | CASSPGTEFSPLHF | TGTGCCAGCAGCCCTGGGACAGAATTCTCCCCCCTCCACTTT
NA | TRBJ2-7 | TRBV10-3 | TRBD1 | CAISVGQGTPYEQYF | TGTGCCATCAGTGTGGGACAGGGCACTCCCTACGAGCAGTACTTC
NA | TRBJ2-7 | TRBV4-2 | NA | CASSQSTGFYEQYF | TGTGCCAGCAGCCAGTCTACAGGGTTCTACGAGCAGTACTTC
NA | TRBJ2-5 | TRBV23-1 | TRBD1 | CASSQSNRGYVLVQETQYF | TGCGCCAGCAGTCAATCGAACAGGGGGTATGTGTTAGTACAAGAGACCCAGTACTTC
NA | TRBJ2-1 | TRBV18 | NA | CASSRGDYNEQFF | TGTGCCAGCTCACGGGGGGATTACAATGAGCAGTTCTTC
NA | TRBJ2-7 | TRBV30 | TRBD2 | CAWSRTSHEQYF | TGTGCCTGGAGCCGGACTAGCCACGAGCAGTACTTC
NA | TRBJ2-3 | TRBV5-4 | TRBD1 | CASSPFDRARTDTQYF | TGTGCCAGCAGCCCATTCGACAGGGCCCGGACAGATACGCAGTATTTT